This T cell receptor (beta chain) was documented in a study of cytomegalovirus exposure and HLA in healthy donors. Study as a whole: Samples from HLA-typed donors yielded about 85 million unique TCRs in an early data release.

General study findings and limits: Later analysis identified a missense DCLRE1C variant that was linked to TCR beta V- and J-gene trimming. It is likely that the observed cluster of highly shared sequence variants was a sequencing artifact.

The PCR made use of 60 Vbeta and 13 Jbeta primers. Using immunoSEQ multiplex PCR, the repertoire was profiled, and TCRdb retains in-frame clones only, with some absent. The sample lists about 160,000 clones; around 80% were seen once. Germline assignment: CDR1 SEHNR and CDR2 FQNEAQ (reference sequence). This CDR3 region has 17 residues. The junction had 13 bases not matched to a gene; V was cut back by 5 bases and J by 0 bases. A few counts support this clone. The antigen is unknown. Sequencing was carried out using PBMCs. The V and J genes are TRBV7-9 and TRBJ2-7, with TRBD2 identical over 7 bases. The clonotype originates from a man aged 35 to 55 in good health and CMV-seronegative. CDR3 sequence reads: CASSREGSGMNSYEQYF. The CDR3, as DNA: TGTGCCAGCAGCCGCGAAGGGAGCGGGATGAACTCCTACGAGCAGTACTTC. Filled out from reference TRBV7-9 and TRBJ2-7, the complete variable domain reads DTGVSQNPRHKITKRGQNVTFRCDPISEHNRLYWYRQTLGQGPEFLTYFQNEAQLEKSRLLSDRFSAERPKGSFSTLEIQRTEQGDSAMYLCASSREGSGMNSYEQYFGPGTRLTVT.